The 18 T cell receptor beta chains in this list originate from one sample, sequenced in a study of cytomegalovirus exposure and HLA in healthy donors. The method was immunoSEQ multiplex PCR; TCRdb's version includes in-frame clones alone and lacks a portion of them. The sample contains about 240,000 clones, approximately 83% of which appear only once. Sequencing was carried out using PBMCs. The receptors were gathered from a woman in her twenties or thirties in good health and CMV-seropositive.

The chain is built from TRBV14 and TRBJ2-7, with TRBD2 identical over 15 bases. This CDR3 has 15 residues. CDR1 and CDR2 (germline): SGHDN, FVKESK. The V gene end was trimmed by 3 bases and the J gene end by 4 bases; junction bases not matched to a gene: 1. CDR3 in DNA: TGTGCCAGCAGCCAGGGACTAGCGGGAGGATACGAGCAGTACTTC. As protein: CASSQGLAGGYEQYF.

The rearrangement uses TRBV4-2 and TRBJ1-5; D gene uncertain. The CDR3 covers 16 residues. CDR1 and CDR2 from the germline V gene are LGHNA and YNFKEQ. Deletions cut 1 base from V and 1 base from J, with 11 bases between. CDR3 DNA sequence: TGTGCCAGCAGCCAAGTTGAGGGTAGCAGCAATCAGCCCCAGCATTTT. Its protein product is CASSQVEGSSNQPQHF.

The rearrangement links TRBV5-4 to TRBJ2-7, with D perhaps TRBD1 (6 bases). V dropped 3 bases and J dropped 1 base, with 8 bases sitting between them. CDR1 and CDR2 from the germline V gene are SGHNT and YYREEE (reference sequence). The CDR3 contains 13 residues. CDR3 sequence reads: CASSWDTSYEQYF. In DNA, the CDR3 is TGTGCCAGCAGCTGGGACACGTCCTACGAGCAGTACTTC.

The chain is built from TRBV30 and TRBJ2-5; D gene ambiguous. This CDR3 has 12 residues. The V and J ends lost 2 bases and 5 bases respectively, with 9 bases between them. The germline CDR1 and CDR2 sequences are GTSNPN and SVGIG (reference sequence). The CDR3 bases are TGTGCCTGGAGTCAGGATTGGGAGACCCAGTACTTC. Translating gives CAWSQDWETQYF.

The chain combines TRBV7-9 with TRBJ2-5; no clear D gene. Germline CDR1 SEHNR, CDR2 FQNEAQ (reference sequence). The CDR3 runs 14 residues. V was trimmed by 5 bases and J by 4 bases, leaving 14 bases between them. CDR3 DNA sequence: TGTGCCAGCAGCCGACTTCCCCTGGGAGAGACCCAGTACTTC. Protein product: CASSRLPLGETQYF.

The chain combines TRBV11-3 with TRBJ2-1; TRBD2 is a possible D gene (5 bases). CDR3 length equals 12 residues. Germline CDR1 reads SGHNT; CDR2 reads YENEEA. V lost 2 bases, J lost 12 bases, and 11 bases lay in between. CDR3 sequence reads: CASSLLGEGQFF. The CDR3 bases are TGTGCCAGCAGCTTACTCGGCGAGGGGCAGTTCTTC. The whole variable domain, remainder taken from reference TRBV11-3 and TRBJ2-1, is EAGVVQSPRYKIIEKKQPVAFWCNPISGHNTLYWYLQNLGQGPELLIRYENEEAVDDSQLPKDRFSAERLKGVDSTLKIQPAELGDSAVYLCASSLLGEGQFFGPGTRLTVL.

The chain uses TRBV2 and TRBJ2-7; TRBD2 is a possible D gene (5 bases). The germline V and J ends were trimmed by 0 bases and 0 bases, with 15 bases remaining between them. Germline CDR1 reads SNHLY; CDR2 reads FYNNEI. CDR3 length: 17 amino acids. CDR3 sequence (DNA): TGTGCCAGCAGTGAAGCCGAGGACTTGTCGAGCTCCTACGAGCAGTACTTC. Residues: CASSEAEDLSSSYEQYF.

The gene calls are TRBV11-2 and TRBJ2-7, with D maybe TRBD2 (6 bases). CDR3 length: 16 amino acids. CDR1 and CDR2 (germline): SGHAT, FQNNGV. Trimming removed 5 bases from V and 0 bases from J, with 17 bases in between. CDR3 in amino acids: CASSVEGRGYSYEQYF. Written as DNA, the CDR3 is TGTGCCAGCAGCGTGGAGGGTCGGGGTTACTCCTACGAGCAGTACTTC.

The chain recombines TRBV5-4 with TRBJ2-3; TRBD1 agrees at 9 bases. This CDR3 is 15 amino acids long. Germline-derived CDR1 and CDR2 are SGHNT and YYREEE (reference sequence). Germline trimming cut 3 bases from V and 3 bases from J; bases unmatched to any gene: 5. In nucleotides, the CDR3 is TGTGCCAGCAGCTCACTACAGGGGGCTACAGATACGCAGTATTTT. Its protein is CASSSLQGATDTQYF.

This sequence joins TRBV11-3 and TRBJ2-1; the D is unclear. Germline V gives CDR1 SGHNT, CDR2 YENEEA. The V and J ends lost 1 base and 4 bases respectively, with 2 bases between them. CDR3 length: 12 amino acids. The CDR3 DNA sequence: TGTGCCAGCAGCTTAGCTTACAATGAGCAGTTCTTC. Protein product: CASSLAYNEQFF.

The chain links TRBV2 to TRBJ2-1; TRBD2 matches at 11 bases. Germline trimming cut 7 bases from V and 7 bases from J; bases unmatched to any gene: 15. The germline CDR1 and CDR2 sequences are SNHLY and FYNNEI. The CDR3 sequence is 17 residues long. In DNA, the CDR3 is TGTGCCAGCATCCCGACTGACACTAGCGGGAGTATAAATGAGCAGTTCTTC. Encoded protein: CASIPTDTSGSINEQFF.

The chain links TRBV6-6 to TRBJ2-7; 11 bases line up with TRBD2. The CDR3 has 16 residues. V lost 6 bases to trimming and J lost 0 bases; unmatched junction nucleotides: 7. Germline V gene data show CDR1 as MNHNY and CDR2 as SVGAGI (reference sequence). The CDR3 DNA follows: TGTGCCAGCAGCCACCGACTAGCGGGAAACTCCTACGAGCAGTACTTC. It yields the protein CASSHRLAGNSYEQYF.

This rearrangement joins TRBV27 to TRBJ2-5; D is perhaps TRBD1 (6 bases). CDR1 MNHEY and CDR2 SMNVEV come from the germline V gene (reference sequence). The CDR3 runs to 16 residues. Trimming took 0 bases from V and 5 from J, leaving 16 bases between them. CDR3 sequence (DNA): TGTGCCAGCAGTTTATCCCCCAGGGGTGAGGGTGAGACCCAGTACTTC. The encoded protein is CASSLSPRGEGETQYF.

CDR3 sequence reads: CASTPPGGQFGGYTF. The CDR3 region has the DNA TGTGCCAGTACCCCCCCGGGAGGACAGTTTGGTGGCTACACCTTC. The V call is TRBV19, the J call TRBJ1-2, with a tentative D call TRBD1 (6 bases). The CDR3 sequence is 15 residues long. The V end was cut by 7 bases, the J end by 7 bases, with 22 bases between. The V gene's germline CDR1 is LNHDA and CDR2 SQIVND (reference sequence).

This clone appeared a single time. The genes are TRBV28 and TRBJ1-1; perhaps TRBD1 as D (5 bases). V was trimmed by 8 bases and J by 0 bases, leaving 16 bases between them. The germline V gene has CDR1 MDHEN and CDR2 SYDVKM. The CDR3 is 15 amino acids. CDR3 residues: CASSPRGNMNTEAFF. The CDR3 DNA sequence: TGTGCCAGCTCCCCCCGGGGGAACATGAACACTGAAGCTTTCTTT.

This clone was detected a few times. The chain is built from TRBV15 and TRBJ2-5, with D uncertain. Germline V gives CDR1 LNHNV, CDR2 YYDKDF (reference sequence). Trimming took off 0 bases at V and 5 bases at J, with 4 bases between the two ends. The CDR3 is 12 amino acids. CDR3 sequence reads: CATSRDRETQYF. CDR3 nucleotide sequence: TGTGCCACCAGCAGAGATCGGGAGACCCAGTACTTC.

This rearrangement joins TRBV29-1 to TRBJ2-1, with 8 bases that match TRBD2. J lost 4 bases, V lost 5 bases, and 10 bases had no gene match. The CDR3 is 15 amino acids. Per germline, CDR1 SQVTM and CDR2 ANQGSEA. Here the CDR3 DNA reads TGCAGCGTTTTTACAGAACTAGCGGTATACAATGAGCAGTTCTTC. Encoded protein: CSVFTELAVYNEQFF.

The gene calls are TRBV19 and TRBJ2-1; 7 bases map to TRBD2. The CDR3 extends over 16 amino acids. The germline gives CDR1 LNHDA, CDR2 SQIVND (reference sequence). V lost 5 bases and J lost 9; bases outside the gene matches: 16. The CDR3 here is CASSPFWAAGVGEQFF. The CDR3 DNA is TGTGCCAGTAGTCCCTTCTGGGCGGCGGGAGTAGGTGAGCAGTTCTTC. The whole variable domain, remainder taken from reference TRBV19 and TRBJ2-1, is DGGITQSPKYLFRKEGQNVTLSCEQNLNHDAMYWYRQDPGQGLRLIYYSQIVNDFQKGDIAEGYSVSREKKESFPLTVTSAQKNPTAFYLCASSPFWAAGVGEQFFGPGTRLTVL.